Each of the 26 T cell receptor beta chains below was sequenced from the same sample in a study of tumor-infiltrating lymphocytes in primary liver carcinoma. TCR beta cDNA was prepared out of roughly 0.5 ug total RNA by means of a constant-region primer. Libraries of TCR beta came from three nested multiplex PCR rounds with slightly modified ARM-PCR. TRBV1-TRBV30 forward primers and a C-beta reverse primer were used in the first two PCR rounds, which each ran for approximately 11 cycles. One entry per CDR3 protein results from TCRdb running MiXCR on the multiplex PCR reads. The repertoire holds approximately 92,000 distinct CDR3 sequences, with 55% to 75% as singletons. Unsorted bulk tissue (about 20-32 mg) underwent RNA and DNA co-extraction. The specimen was tumor-adjacent normal liver tissue. Receptors originate from a man between 35 and 55 years old with primary liver carcinoma and hepatitis B virus infection.

As to this clonotype: Since a much larger clone is just one base distant, this may be a read error. The chain has TRBV5-6 and TRBJ2-7; TRBD1 might be the D (6 bases). CDR1 SGHDT and CDR2 YYEEEE come from the germline V gene. This CDR3 is 17 amino acids long. In DNA, the CDR3 is TGTGTCAGCAGCTTCGGCAGGGGTGGGTCTTTTACCTACGAGCAGTACTTC. Its protein product is CVSSFGRGGSFTYEQYF. Looking up the rest from reference TRBV5-6 and TRBJ2-7 gives the full variable domain: DAGVTQSPTHLIKTRGQQVTLRCSPKSGHDTVSWYQQALGQGPQFIFQYYEEEERQRGNFPDRFSGHQFPNYSSELNVNALLLGDSALYLCVSSFGRGGSFTYEQYFGPGTRLTVT.

As to this clonotype: A read error may produce the germline difference seen at one junction end. The J gene is TRBJ1-2, the V gene TRBV11-2; D not resolved. The germline V gene has CDR1 SGHAT and CDR2 FQNNGV. The CDR3 runs to 15 residues. As DNA, the CDR3 is TGTGCCAGCAGCTTAGATCTGGAGTCCTTCTCAGGCTACAACTTC. This gives the protein CASSLDLESFSGYNF.

Comments on this clonotype: Its ends do not fully match the called genes, so a read error is possible. DNA of the CDR3: TGTGCCATCGGTGAGTCTGTTTTTAAGGAGCAGTTCTTC. Its protein product is CAIGESVFKEQFF. The chain employs TRBV10-3 and TRBJ2-1; D call uncertain. Germline assignment: CDR1 ENHRY and CDR2 SYGVKD. The CDR3 spans 13 residues.

Comments on this clonotype: The CDR3 ends on some other residue instead of the conserved phenylalanine or tryptophan, so this is likely a read error. The chain employs TRBV13 and TRBJ2-2; D remains ambiguous. The CDR3 spans 15 residues. Germline values: CDR1 PRHDT, CDR2 FYEKMQ (reference sequence). CDR3 in amino acids: CASSSVSANTGELFY. CDR3 in DNA: TGTGCTAGCAGCTCCGTCAGTGCGAACACCGGGGAGCTGTTTTAT.

In its sample, this clonotype was seen many times. V and J are TRBV4-1 and TRBJ1-1; D gene ambiguous. Looked up from germline, CDR1 is MGHRA and CDR2 is YSYEKL. Trimming shortened V by 3 bases and J by 0 bases, and 11 bases separated the two germline ends. This CDR3 comprises 15 residues. The CDR3 nucleotides read TGCGCCAGCAGCCACCTCCCGGGGTTGAACACTGAAGCTTTCTTT. Residues: CASSHLPGLNTEAFF.

Note on this clonotype: An end of the junction does not agree with germline; a read error may underlie this. V and J are TRBV7-9 and TRBJ1-1; tentative D call: TRBD1 (5 bases). The CDR3 spans 17 residues. Germline CDR1 SEHNR, CDR2 FQNEAQ (reference sequence). CDR3 bases: TGTGGCAGCAGCCCACCTTTTTGGACGGATAGGGGTACTGAAGCTTTCTTT. The encoded protein is CGSSPPFWTDRGTEAFF.

A note on this clonotype: Likely a read error: the CDR3 ends without its conserved phenylalanine or tryptophan. The DNA is left out, because the CDR3 cannot be placed on it with certainty; the CDR3 is given as TCRdb lists it. The chain joins TRBV29-1 to TRBJ2-5. Termini included, the CDR3 measures 11 amino acids. CDR1 and CDR2 from the germline V gene are SQVTM and ANQGSEA. The CDR3 protein is CSVAVEETRYY.

About this clonotype: Since a much larger clone is just one base distant, this may be a read error. The rearrangement uses TRBV10-3 and TRBJ2-2, with 13 bases lining up with TRBD2. Germline-derived CDR1 and CDR2 are ENHRY and SYGVKD. The CDR3 runs to 16 residues. CDR3 loop: CATQTSGRAYTGELLF. The DNA for the CDR3 is TGTGCCACCCAAACTAGCGGGAGGGCTTATACCGGGGAGCTGCTTTTT.

This clonotype was seen at least ten times. This chain links TRBV6-5 with TRBJ2-6; possible D gene TRBD2, 7 bases. The CDR3 sequence is 18 residues long. Looked up from germline, CDR1 is MNHEY and CDR2 is SVGAGI. Trimming removed 5 bases from V and 1 base from J, with 18 bases in between. DNA of the CDR3: TGTGCCAGCAGTCCCCTTTTGGGGGGGCGGTCTGGGGCCAACGTCCTGACTTTC. It translates to CASSPLLGGRSGANVLTF.

CDR3 protein: CASSGRGGGKNTGELFF. The DNA of the CDR3 is TGTGCCAGCAGCGGCCGGGGGGGCGGGAAGAACACCGGGGAGCTGTTTTTT. The chain is built from TRBV5-8 and TRBJ2-2; TRBD2 aligns across 8 bases. CDR1 is SGHTS, CDR2 YDEGEE, per germline. Germline trimming cut 4 bases from V and 1 base from J; bases unmatched to any gene: 9. The length of the CDR3 is 17 residues.

This clonotype was seen at least ten times. The chain is built from TRBV5-4 and TRBJ2-7, with 11 bases fitting TRBD1. V gave up 4 bases and J gave up 6 bases; unmatched junction bases: 6. Germline CDR1 reads SGHNT; CDR2 reads YYREEE (reference sequence). This CDR3 region has 14 residues. The CDR3 here is CASSSPGQGAEQYF. The CDR3 nucleotides are TGTGCCAGCAGCAGTCCCGGACAGGGGGCCGAGCAGTACTTC. Full variable domain (missing parts from reference TRBV5-4 and TRBJ2-7): ETGVTQSPTHLIKTRGQQVTLRCSSQSGHNTVSWYQQALGQGPQFIFQYYREEENGRGNFPPRFSGLQFPNYSSELNVNALELDDSALYLCASSSPGQGAEQYFGPGTRLTVT.

In the case of this clonotype: A much more abundant neighbour one base away suggests this may be a read error. The genes are TRBV5-5 and TRBJ2-5; unclear D gene. Germline values: CDR1 SGHKS, CDR2 YYEKEE (reference sequence). The CDR3 has 12 amino acids. The CDR3 sequence is CTSSLVLETQYF. DNA for the CDR3: TGTACCAGCAGCTTGGTCCTGGAGACCCAGTACTTC.

Comments on this clonotype: This could be a read error, since a much larger clone is one nucleotide away. J is TRBJ1-5 and V is TRBV30, with D possibly matching TRBD1 (6 bases). The CDR3 sequence is 13 residues long. The germline V gene encodes CDR1 GTSNPN and CDR2 SVGIG (reference sequence). Between the trimmed V and J ends, which lost 0 bases and 11 bases, there was a span of 14 bases. The DNA for the CDR3 is TGTGCCTGGAGTGTACAGGGACGACAGTCCCAGCATTTT. Its translation is CAWSVQGRQSQHF. The whole variable domain, filled in from reference TRBV30 and TRBJ1-5, reads SQTIHQWPATLVQPVGSPLSLECTVEGTSNPNLYWYRQAAGRGLQLLFYSVGIGQISSEVPQNLSASRPQDRQFILSSKKLLLSDSGFYLCAWSVQGRQSQHFGDGTRLSIL.

In its sample, this clonotype was seen a few times. It may be a read error: a sequence one base away is much more abundant. Lacking the conserved final phenylalanine or tryptophan, this CDR3 likely reflects a read error. The genes are TRBV4-1 and TRBJ2-7; 8 positions match TRBD1. Trimming removed 1 base from V and 6 bases from J; junction bases left unmatched: 8. CDR3 length: 15 residues. Germline lookup yields CDR1 MGHRA and CDR2 YSYEKL. This CDR3 is CASSQVGQGGSEQYI. For the CDR3, the DNA is TGCGCCAGCAGCCAAGTCGGACAGGGTGGAAGCGAGCAGTACATC.

Concerning this clonotype: An end of the junction differs from the germline gene, which may be a read error. The chain combines TRBV4-1 with TRBJ1-5; no definite D call. This CDR3 contains 14 residues. Germline CDR1 MGHRA, CDR2 YSYEKL. DNA of the CDR3: TGCGCCAACAGCCGCGAACATGGGGATCAGCCCCAGCATTTT. Amino acid sequence: CANSREHGDQPQHF.

Many counts were recorded for this clonotype. The chain joins TRBV7-8 to TRBJ2-7, with D tentatively TRBD1 or TRBD2 (5 bases each). Germline V gene sequence: CDR1 SGHVS, CDR2 FQNEAQ. Deletions cut 5 bases from V and 5 bases from J, with 16 bases between. CDR3 length equals 14 residues. The DNA for the CDR3 is TGTGCCAGCAGCCCTAGGGACCGCCCAAACGAGCAGTACTTC. Translated: CASSPRDRPNEQYF.

A remark on this clonotype: Lacking the conserved final phenylalanine or tryptophan, this CDR3 likely reflects a read error. V is TRBV4-1 and J is TRBJ2-3, with D maybe TRBD2 (5 bases). The germline V and J ends were trimmed by 7 bases and 3 bases, with 11 bases remaining between them. The CDR3 covers 13 residues. CDR1 and CDR2 (germline): MGHRA, YSYEKL. CDR3: CASNHPGTDTQYY. CDR3 DNA: TGCGCCAGCAACCATCCGGGGACAGATACGCAGTATTAT.

To note about this clonotype: A much larger clone is a single base away; this may be a read error. The CDR3 DNA reads TGTGCCAGCAGCAGGCTCACCTTGAACACTGAAGCTTTCTTT. Translating gives CASSRLTLNTEAFF. The chain recombines TRBV5-6 with TRBJ1-1; D unclear. Germline assignment: CDR1 SGHDT and CDR2 YYEEEE. With 4 bases removed from V and 0 bases from J, the gap between germline ends came to 10 bases. The length of the CDR3 is 14 residues.

V gene TRBV28 combines with J gene TRBJ2-3; 12 nucleotides align to TRBD2. The CDR3 contains 15 residues. CDR1 is MDHEN and CDR2 is SYDVKM in the germline V gene. The junction had 4 bases not matched to a gene; V was cut back by 4 bases and J by 5 bases. In DNA form, the CDR3 reads TGTGCCAGCAGTTCACAACTAGCGGGAGGAGATACGCAGTATTTT. It codes for CASSSQLAGGDTQYF. Filled out from reference TRBV28 and TRBJ2-3, the complete variable domain reads DVKVTQSSRYLVKRTGEKVFLECVQDMDHENMFWYRQDPGLGLRLIYFSYDVKMKEKGDIPEGYSVSREKKERFSLILESASTNQTSMYLCASSSQLAGGDTQYFGPGTRLTVL.

This clonotype has a handful of counts. The CDR3 region has the DNA TGTGCCACCAGTGAAAGGGACGGGGAGCTGTTTTTT. Protein product: CATSERDGELFF. The chain carries TRBV24-1 and TRBJ2-2; no clear D. The CDR3 totals 12 residues. Germline-derived CDR1 and CDR2 are KGHDR and SFDVKD. V lost 4 bases, J lost 7 bases, and 6 bases lay in between.

With regard to this clonotype: This is likely a read error, given that the CDR3 carries no conserved phenylalanine or tryptophan at its end. The rearrangement links TRBV6-1 to TRBJ2-7, with D perhaps TRBD1 or TRBD2 (5 bases each). V lost 7 bases and J lost 9, with 19 bases in between. Germline CDR1 and CDR2: MNHNS and SASEGT. The CDR3 consists of 13 residues. The CDR3 nucleotides read TGTGCCAGCATTGAGGGGTATCTACGAGGGCAGTACATC. Translation gives CASIEGYLRGQYI.

By share of the sample, this clonotype is medium-sized (0.01 to 0.1%). The rearrangement uses TRBV11-2 and TRBJ2-1, with 7 bases identical to TRBD1. Germline V gene sequence: CDR1 SGHAT, CDR2 FQNNGV. Losses at the gene ends were 2 bases for V and 4 bases for J; bases not matched to a gene: 5. This CDR3 spans 15 amino acids. The CDR3 region is CASSLQGDGYNEQFF. The CDR3 coding sequence is TGTGCCAGCAGCTTACAGGGGGATGGTTACAATGAGCAGTTCTTC.

The chain joins TRBV29-1 to TRBJ2-1; tentative D call: TRBD2 (6 bases). This CDR3 has 15 amino acids. Germline CDR1 and CDR2: SQVTM and ANQGSEA. V dropped 5 bases and J dropped 11 bases, with 25 bases sitting between them. The CDR3 coding sequence is TGCAGCGTTCAAGGAGGGGACTCCCCTCTCTATAAGCAGTTCTTC. Translation: CSVQGGDSPLYKQFF.

Comment on this clonotype: The conserved phenylalanine or tryptophan normally closing the CDR3 is absent here, so this likely arose from a read error. The rearrangement links TRBV5-1 to TRBJ2-7; D not resolved. The CDR3 runs to 15 residues. The V gene's germline CDR1 is SGHRS and CDR2 YFSETQ. Trimming shortened V by 4 bases and J by 5 bases, and 19 bases separated the two germline ends. CDR3 sequence reads: CASSQVPARVDEQYY. The CDR3 DNA sequence: TGCGCCAGCAGCCAGGTACCCGCCCGGGTCGACGAGCAGTACTAC.

About this clonotype: A read error may account for a junction end that differs from germline. The rearrangement uses TRBV11-2 and TRBJ2-3, with D possibly matching TRBD2 (5 bases). The CDR3 consists of 13 residues. Germline V gives CDR1 SGHAT, CDR2 FQNNGV. Written as DNA, the CDR3 is TGTGTCAGCAGCCAGCTAGCAGACGATACACAGTATTTT. Its protein product is CVSSQLADDTQYF.

In its sample, this clonotype was seen a few times. This rearrangement joins TRBV11-2 to TRBJ2-1; TRBD1 matches 8 bases. J was trimmed by 10 bases and V by 3 bases; bases with no gene match: 5. This CDR3 spans 13 amino acids. Germline lookup yields CDR1 SGHAT and CDR2 FQNNGV. CDR3 sequence: CASSFPGGREQFF. As DNA, the CDR3 is TGTGCCAGCAGCTTCCCAGGGGGCAGGGAGCAGTTCTTC.